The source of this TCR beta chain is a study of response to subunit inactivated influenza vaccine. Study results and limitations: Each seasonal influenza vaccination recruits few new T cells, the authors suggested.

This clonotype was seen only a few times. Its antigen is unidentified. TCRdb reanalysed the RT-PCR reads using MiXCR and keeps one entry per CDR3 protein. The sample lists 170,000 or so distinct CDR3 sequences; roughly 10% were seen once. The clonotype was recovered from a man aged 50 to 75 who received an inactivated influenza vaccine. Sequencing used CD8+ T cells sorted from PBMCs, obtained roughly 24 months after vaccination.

CDR3 region: CASSQDPYGTGNSYEQYF. CDR3 DNA sequence: TGCGCCAGCAGCCAAGATCCGTACGGGACAGGGAATTCCTACGAGCAGTACTTC. The J gene is TRBJ2-7, the V gene TRBV4-3; 9 bases agree with TRBD1. The CDR3 spans 18 residues. Losses at the gene ends were 0 bases for V and 1 base for J; bases not matched to a gene: 10. The V gene's germline CDR1 is LGHNA and CDR2 YSLEER.